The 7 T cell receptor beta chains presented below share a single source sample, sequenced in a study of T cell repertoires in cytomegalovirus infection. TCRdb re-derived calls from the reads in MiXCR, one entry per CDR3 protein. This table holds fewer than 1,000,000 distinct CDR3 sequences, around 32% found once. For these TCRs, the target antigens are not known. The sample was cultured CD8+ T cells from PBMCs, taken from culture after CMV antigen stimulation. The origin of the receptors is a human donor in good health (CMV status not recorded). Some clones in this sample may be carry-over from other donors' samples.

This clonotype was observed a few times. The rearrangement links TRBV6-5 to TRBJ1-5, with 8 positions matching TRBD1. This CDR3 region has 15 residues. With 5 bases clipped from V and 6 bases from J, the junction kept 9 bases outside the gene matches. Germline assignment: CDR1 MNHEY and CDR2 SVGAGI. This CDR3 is CASSPDRGEAQPQHF. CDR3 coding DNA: TGTGCCAGCAGTCCAGACAGGGGAGAGGCTCAGCCCCAGCATTTT.

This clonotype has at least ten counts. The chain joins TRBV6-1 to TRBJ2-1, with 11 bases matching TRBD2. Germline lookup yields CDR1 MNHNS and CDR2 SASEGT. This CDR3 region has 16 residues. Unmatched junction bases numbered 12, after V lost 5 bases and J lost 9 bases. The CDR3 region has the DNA TGTGCCAGCAGTCCGAAGGTAGCGGGGGGGCCTAGTGAGCAGTTCTTC. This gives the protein CASSPKVAGGPSEQFF.

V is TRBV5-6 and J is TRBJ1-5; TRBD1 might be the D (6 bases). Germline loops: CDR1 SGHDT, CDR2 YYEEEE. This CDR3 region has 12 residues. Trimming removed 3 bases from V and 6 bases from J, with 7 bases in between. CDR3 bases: TGTGCCAGCAGCTCAGGGGTTCAGCCCCAGCATTTT. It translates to CASSSGVQPQHF. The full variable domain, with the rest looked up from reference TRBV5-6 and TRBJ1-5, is DAGVTQSPTHLIKTRGQQVTLRCSPKSGHDTVSWYQQALGQGPQFIFQYYEEEERQRGNFPDRFSGHQFPNYSSELNVNALLLGDSALYLCASSSGVQPQHFGDGTRLSIL.

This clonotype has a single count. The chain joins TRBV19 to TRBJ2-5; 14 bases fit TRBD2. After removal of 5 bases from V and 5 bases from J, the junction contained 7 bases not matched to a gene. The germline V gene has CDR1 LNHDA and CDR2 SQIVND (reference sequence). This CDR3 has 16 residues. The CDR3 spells CASSVGTSGGRETQYF. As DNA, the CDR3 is TGTGCCAGTAGTGTCGGGACTAGCGGGGGCCGGGAGACCCAGTACTTC.

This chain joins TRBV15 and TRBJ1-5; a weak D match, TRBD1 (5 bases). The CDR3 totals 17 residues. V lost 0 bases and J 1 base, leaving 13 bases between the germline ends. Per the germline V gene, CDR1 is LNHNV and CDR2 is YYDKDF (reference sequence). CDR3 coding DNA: TGTGCCACCAGCAGAGATCTCAGGGTAAAGAGCAATCAGCCCCAGCATTTT. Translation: CATSRDLRVKSNQPQHF.

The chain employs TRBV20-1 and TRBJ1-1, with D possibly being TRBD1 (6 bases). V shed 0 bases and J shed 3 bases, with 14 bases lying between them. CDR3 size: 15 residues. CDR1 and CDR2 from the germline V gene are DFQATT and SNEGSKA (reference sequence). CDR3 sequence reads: CSARDLADRYTEAFF. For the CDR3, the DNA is TGCAGTGCTAGAGATCTAGCCGACAGGTACACTGAAGCTTTCTTT.

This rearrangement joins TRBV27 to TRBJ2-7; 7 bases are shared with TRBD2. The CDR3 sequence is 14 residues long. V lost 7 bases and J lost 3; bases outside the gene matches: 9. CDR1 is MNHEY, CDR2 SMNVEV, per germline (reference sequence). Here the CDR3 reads CASTLGGEGYEQYF. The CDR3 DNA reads TGTGCCAGCACCCTTGGAGGGGAGGGCTACGAGCAGTACTTC.